The clone carrying this TCR beta chain was observed many times. These data belong to a study of patients and donors after allogeneic stem cell transplantation. TCRdb passed the RT-PCR reads through MiXCR, listing each CDR3 protein once. The table includes about a million distinct CDR3 sequences, approximately 19% detected once. The CDR3 runs to 15 residues. Per germline, CDR1 MGHDK and CDR2 SYGVNS. Trimming pared 4 bases from V and 3 bases from J, leaving 13 bases between. The clonotype comes from a human donor who was either an allogeneic HSCT recipient or a stem cell or donor lymphocyte infusion donor (not recorded which). It is not recorded whose cells these are; they may come from a transplant donor. The specimen was blood, either unsorted or a sorted T cell fraction (not recorded which). This chain connects TRBV25-1 to TRBJ2-1; D possibly uses TRBD1 or TRBD2 (5 bases each). CDR3 coding DNA: TGTGCCAGCAGTGTTTGGGGGACCAGCTACAATGAGCAGTTCTTC. As protein: CASSVWGTSYNEQFF.